The rows below give T cell receptor beta chains drawn from one sample of a study of cytomegalovirus exposure and HLA in healthy donors. The assay was immunoSEQ multiplex PCR, and TCRdb's table has in-frame clones only and misses some. The data hold over 130,000 clones, with 82% observed a single time. Source material: PBMCs. The receptors originated from a male donor in good health and CMV-seronegative. The conserved cysteine and the conserved F or W are not part of the CDR3 here.

J: TRBJ1-1; V: TRBV28; CDR3: ASSPGTGGYDEAF
J: TRBJ2-7; V: TRBV7-2; CDR3: ASSLTPGTSEEQY
J: TRBJ2-7; V: TRBV11-2; CDR3: ASSTTRFSGTGDEQY
J: TRBJ2-7; V: TRBV7-2; CDR3: ASSLAGQGREQY
J: TRBJ2-7; V: TRBV7-9; CDR3: ASSLAGGDEQY
J: TRBJ2-3; V: TRBV5-1; CDR3: ASSLGTSGGSTDTQY
J: TRBJ2-5; V: TRBV9; CDR3: ASSSPPGGETQY
J: TRBJ2-7; V: TRBV4-3; CDR3: ASSDQAGVYEQY
J: TRBJ2-7; V: TRBV27; CDR3: ASSFQGLAPYEQY
J: TRBJ2-7; V: TRBV11-1; CDR3: ASSPIGQGYAYEQY
J: TRBJ2-4; V: TRBV2; CDR3: ASSPTSGRAIGAKNIQY
J: TRBJ1-1; V: TRBV25-1; CDR3: ASSETGKGEAF
J: TRBJ1-2; V: TRBV7-9; CDR3: ASSLSSSGGFGYT
J: TRBJ1-1; V: TRBV27; CDR3: ASSFSNTEAF
J: TRBJ2-7; V: TRBV21-1; CDR3: ASSKGCSRDHYEQY
J: TRBJ1-2; V: TRBV14; CDR3: ASSHALNYGYT
J: TRBJ2-7; V: TRBV29-1; CDR3: SVEADSTYEQY
J: TRBJ1-2; V: TRBV11-2; CDR3: ASSLRERVYGYT
J: TRBJ2-5; V: TRBV4-1; CDR3: ASRSPSGTQETQY
J: TRBJ2-2; V: TRBV19; CDR3: ATLKREGKFTGELF
J: TRBJ2-7; V: TRBV11-2; CDR3: ASSLGGTAGYEQY
J: TRBJ2-6; V: TRBV4-2; CDR3: ASSQPERLGANVLT
J: TRBJ2-1; V: TRBV7-2; CDR3: ASSLVGSGSQF
J: TRBJ2-1; V: TRBV5-1; CDR3: ASSSGQNNEQF
J: TRBJ2-2; V: TRBV19; CDR3: ASGRRDTYTGELF
J: TRBJ2-3; V: TRBV7-6; CDR3: ASSRGQQSDTQY
J: TRBJ2-1; V: TRBV5-1; CDR3: ASSLAGNQNEQF
J: TRBJ2-1; V: TRBV27; CDR3: ASSSPTSGDSYNEQF
J: TRBJ2-7; V: TRBV27; CDR3: ASSYGGGPVKQY
J: TRBJ2-7; V: TRBV7-9; CDR3: ASSQNTGYEQY
J: TRBJ1-5; V: TRBV5-5; CDR3: ASTATGNQPQH
J: TRBJ1-6; V: TRBV6-4; CDR3: ASRQTDNSPLH
J: TRBJ2-5; V: TRBV7-9; CDR3: ASSSQETQY
J: TRBJ1-6; V: TRBV7-2; CDR3: ASTTRTGGFSYNSPLH
J: TRBJ2-5; V: TRBV7-9; CDR3: ASTDSNFQETQY
J: TRBJ2-5; V: TRBV6-5; CDR3: ASSTRYRAAETQY
J: TRBJ2-2; V: TRBV7-2; CDR3: ASSYNQGPGELF
J: TRBJ1-1; V: TRBV13; CDR3: ASTIRGGGNEAF
J: TRBJ2-5; V: TRBV2; CDR3: ASSEWDGQGGPEGTQY
J: TRBJ2-1; V: TRBV2; CDR3: ASKGEREAYNEQF
J: TRBJ2-1; V: TRBV15; CDR3: ATSRDRTSHEQF
J: TRBJ2-4; V: TRBV4-3; CDR3: ASSRHHTEAKNIQY
J: TRBJ2-2; V: TRBV6-5; CDR3: ASSWTVHSGELF